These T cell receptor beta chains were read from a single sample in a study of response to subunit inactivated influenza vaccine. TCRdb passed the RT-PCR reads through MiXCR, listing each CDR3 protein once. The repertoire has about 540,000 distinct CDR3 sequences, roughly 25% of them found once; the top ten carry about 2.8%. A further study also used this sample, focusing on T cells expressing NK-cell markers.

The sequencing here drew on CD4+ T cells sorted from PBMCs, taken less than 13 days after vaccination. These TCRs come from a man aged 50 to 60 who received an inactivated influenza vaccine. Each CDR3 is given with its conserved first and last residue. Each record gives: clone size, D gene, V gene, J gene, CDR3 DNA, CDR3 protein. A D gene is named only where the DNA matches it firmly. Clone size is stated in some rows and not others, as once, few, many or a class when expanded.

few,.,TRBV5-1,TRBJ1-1,TGCGCCAGCAGCCCGGCCGGGGGCCAGGGGAACACTGAAGCTTTCTTT,CASSPAGGQGNTEAFF
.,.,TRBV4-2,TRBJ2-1,TGTGCCAGCAGCCACCGGGCGTACAATGAGCAGTTCTTC,CASSHRAYNEQFF
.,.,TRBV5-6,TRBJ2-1,TGTGCCAGCAGCCTGGAGAGGGACTCGAACGTCTACAATGAGCAGTTCTTC,CASSLERDSNVYNEQFF
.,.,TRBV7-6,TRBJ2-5,TGTGCCAGCAGCTTAGGGTCGTTAGCGGAGACCCAGTACTTC,CASSLGSLAETQYF
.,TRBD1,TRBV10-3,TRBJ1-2,TGTGCCATCAGTGAGTCGGGGACAGGGTATGGCTACACCTTC,CAISESGTGYGYTF
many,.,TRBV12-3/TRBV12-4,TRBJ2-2,TGTGCCAGCAGTTTCGGACCCGGGGAGCTGTTTTTT,CASSFGPGELFF
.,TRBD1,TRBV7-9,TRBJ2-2,TGTGCCAGCAGCTCTTACCGAACGACAGGGGATGGCGGGGAGCTGTTTTTT,CASSSYRTTGDGGELFF
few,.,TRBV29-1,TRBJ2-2,TGCAGCGTTAATCTGTCCACCGGGGAGCTGTTTTTT,CSVNLSTGELFF
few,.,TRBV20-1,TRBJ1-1,TGCAGTGCTAGTAGGGTAGGGCTGGGTACTGAAGCTTTCTTT,CSASRVGLGTEAFF
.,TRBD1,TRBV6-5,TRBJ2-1,TGTGCCAGCAGTACTAGGACAGGGGGGTTCAAGGATGAGCAGTTCTTC,CASSTRTGGFKDEQFF
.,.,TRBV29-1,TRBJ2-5,TGCAGCGTTGTAAGGGGGTCGGAAGAGACCCAGTACTTC,CSVVRGSEETQYF
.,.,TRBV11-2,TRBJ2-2,TGTGCCAGCAGCCGCCGTCCGGAGGGGAGTGGGAACACCGGGGAGCTGTTTTTT,CASSRRPEGSGNTGELFF
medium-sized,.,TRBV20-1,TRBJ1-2,TGCAGTGCTAGTCGTGGGAACTATGGCTACACCTTC,CSASRGNYGYTF
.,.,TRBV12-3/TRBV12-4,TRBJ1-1,TGTGCCAGCAGTTCCCGGGTTAGGGGGAATCGGGCTGAAGCTTTCTTT,CASSSRVRGNRAEAFF
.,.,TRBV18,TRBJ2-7,TGTGCCAGCTCACCACCGCGCAGACTTTCCTACGAGCAGTACTTC,CASSPPRRLSYEQYF
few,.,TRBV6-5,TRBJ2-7,TGTGCCAGCAGTTCCAATGGGGGTACCTACGAGCAGTACTTC,CASSSNGGTYEQYF
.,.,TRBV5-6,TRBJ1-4,TGTGCCAGCAGCCATCGGGATAATGAAAAACCGTTTTTT,CASSHRDNEKPFF
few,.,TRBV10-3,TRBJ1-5,TGTGCCATCAGAGACCGAAGCAATCAGCCCCAGCATTTT,CAIRDRSNQPQHF
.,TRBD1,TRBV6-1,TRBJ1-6,TGTGCCAGCAGGGGGACAGCAAATTCACCCCTCCACTTT,CASRGTANSPLHF
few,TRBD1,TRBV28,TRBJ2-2,TGTGCCAGCAGTTATACAGGGGTTCAGGAGCTGTTTTTT,CASSYTGVQELFF
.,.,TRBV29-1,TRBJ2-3,TGCAGCGTTGATCGCACAGATACGCAGTATTTT,CSVDRTDTQYF
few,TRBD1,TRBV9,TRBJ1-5,TGTGCCAGCAGCCCGGGACAGGGGGCTTTCAATCAGCCCCAGCATTTT,CASSPGQGAFNQPQHF